These T cell receptor beta chains were read from a single sample in a study of blood T cell repertoires in COVID-19. Here immunoSEQ multiplex PCR was the method, and the copy in TCRdb shows in-frame clones only, minus some. The sample lists 210,000 or so clones, about four fifths seen once, with 4.8% in the top ten. Sequencing input: PBMCs or T cells enriched from blood (not recorded which). The receptors were gathered from a woman in her forties or fifties who had been exposed to COVID-19. The CDR3 runs from the conserved cysteine through the conserved F or W. The D gene is left open where the match is weak. Only some rows state a clone size, as once, few, many or a class for expanded clones.

CDR3 DNA	CDR3 protein	J gene	CDR3 length	D gene	V gene	clone size
TGTGCCAGCAGCCGGGGACTAGCGGGGTTCACAGATACGCAGTATTTT	CASSRGLAGFTDTQYF	TRBJ2-3	16	TRBD2	TRBV6-6	-
TGTGCCACCAGTGACAACAAAGCGGGTAGCACAGATACGCAGTATTTT	CATSDNKAGSTDTQYF	TRBJ2-3	16	-	TRBV24-1	-
TGTGCCAGCAGTTTTAAGAGTAATGAAAAACTGTTTTTT	CASSFKSNEKLFF	TRBJ1-4	13	-	TRBV27	-
TGTGCCAGCAGCTCCAACCAGGGCACTGAAGCTTTCTTT	CASSSNQGTEAFF	TRBJ1-1	13	-	TRBV11-2	-
TGTGCCACCAGCAGAGATTTAACAGGGACCGGCTACACCTTC	CATSRDLTGTGYTF	TRBJ1-2	14	-	TRBV15	-
TGTGCCAGCAGCCGCGAACAGGGAACTGAAGCTTTCTTT	CASSREQGTEAFF	TRBJ1-1	13	-	TRBV7-9	-
TGTGCCAGCAGCTTAGCTACAGGTGGAATCTATGGCTACACCTTC	CASSLATGGIYGYTF	TRBJ1-2	15	-	TRBV7-2	-
TGTGCCAGTAACGGACGGGGGAACACTGAAGCTTTCTTT	CASNGRGNTEAFF	TRBJ1-1	13	-	TRBV19	-
TGTGCCAGCTCACCACCGTCAGGGGAGACCCAGTACTTC	CASSPPSGETQYF	TRBJ2-5	13	-	TRBV18	-
TGTGCCAGCAGCCACGACAGGGGGAGGACTGAAGCTTTCTTT	CASSHDRGRTEAFF	TRBJ1-1	14	TRBD1	TRBV9	-
TGTGCCAGCAGCCAAGATCCCTTCTACGAGCAGTACTTC	CASSQDPFYEQYF	TRBJ2-7	13	-	TRBV3-1/TRBV3-2	once
TGTGCCAGTAGTATAGATGGCGGCCGAGGCAATGAGCAGTTCTTC	CASSIDGGRGNEQFF	TRBJ2-1	15	-	TRBV19	-
TGTGCCAGCAGCCCGGACAGGGCTGGCTACACCTTC	CASSPDRAGYTF	TRBJ1-2	12	TRBD1	TRBV11-1	-
TGTGCCAGCAGCTTAGGTTCTAGCGGGGGACAAGAGACCCAGTACTTC	CASSLGSSGGQETQYF	TRBJ2-5	16	TRBD2	TRBV7-9	-
TGTGCCAGCAGTTCCGACAGTTTCTATGTAGGCTACACCTTC	CASSSDSFYVGYTF	TRBJ1-2	14	-	TRBV6-5	-
TGTGCCAGCAGCTTACGGACAGAAGAGACCCAGTACTTC	CASSLRTEETQYF	TRBJ2-5	13	-	TRBV7-9	-
TGTGCCAGCAGAGCAAGGCTACCTAGCGGGAATCCCTACGAGCAGTACTTC	CASRARLPSGNPYEQYF	TRBJ2-7	17	TRBD2	TRBV28	-
TGTGCCAGCAGCTTAGACAGTAAAGCCTACGAGCAGTACTTC	CASSLDSKAYEQYF	TRBJ2-7	14	-	TRBV7-9	many
TGTGCCAGCAGCCCTTTAGCGGGGGCCCTCACAGATACGCAGTATTTT	CASSPLAGALTDTQYF	TRBJ2-3	16	TRBD2	TRBV5-5	once
TGTGCCAGCAGCTTACCTCGAGCAGGGATGAACACTGAAGCTTTCTTT	CASSLPRAGMNTEAFF	TRBJ1-1	16	-	TRBV5-6	-